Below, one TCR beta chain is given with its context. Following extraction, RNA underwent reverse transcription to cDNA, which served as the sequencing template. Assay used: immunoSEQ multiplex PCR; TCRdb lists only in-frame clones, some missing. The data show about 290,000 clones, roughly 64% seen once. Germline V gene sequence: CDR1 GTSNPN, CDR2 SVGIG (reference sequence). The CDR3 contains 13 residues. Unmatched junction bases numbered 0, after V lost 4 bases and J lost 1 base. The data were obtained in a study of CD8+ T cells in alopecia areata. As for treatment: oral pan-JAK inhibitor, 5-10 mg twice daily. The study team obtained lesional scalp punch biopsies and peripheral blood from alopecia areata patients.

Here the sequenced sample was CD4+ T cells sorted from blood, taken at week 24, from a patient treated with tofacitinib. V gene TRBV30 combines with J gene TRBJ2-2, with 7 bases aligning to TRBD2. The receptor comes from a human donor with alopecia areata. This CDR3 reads CAWTSGNTGELFF. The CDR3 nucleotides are TGTGCCTGGACTAGCGGGAACACCGGGGAGCTGTTTTTT.